This is a list of T cell receptor beta chains from one sample in a study of blood T cell repertoires in COVID-19. Measured with immunoSEQ multiplex PCR; TCRdb has only the in-frame clones, and not every one. Of 50,000 to 65,000 clones in the sample, 92% are singletons; the top ten hold about 4.6%. Sequencing input: peripheral blood. These receptors all come from a man in his fifties with active COVID-19. Each CDR3 is given with its conserved first and last residue. Fields, in order: J gene, clone size, D gene, V gene, CDR3 DNA, CDR3 protein. D genes are given only for firm matches. Clone size appears in some rows only: once, few, many, or a class for an expanded clone.

j_call: TRBJ2-5
clone_size: NA
d_call: TRBD2
v_call: TRBV3-1/TRBV3-2
cdr3_nt: TGTGCCAGCAGAGACTTAACCGGGACTAGAGAGACCCAGTACTTC
cdr3_aa: CASRDLTGTRETQYF

j_call: TRBJ1-2
clone_size: NA
d_call: NA
v_call: TRBV3-1/TRBV3-2
cdr3_nt: TGTGCCAGCAGCCACCGAGGGGGGGGCTCGGGTGGCTACACCTTC
cdr3_aa: CASSHRGGGSGGYTF

j_call: TRBJ2-7
clone_size: once
d_call: TRBD2
v_call: TRBV15
cdr3_nt: TGTGCCACCAGCAGAAAACGGACTAGTTTCGTAAGGGGCGAGCAGTACTTC
cdr3_aa: CATSRKRTSFVRGEQYF

j_call: TRBJ2-3
clone_size: NA
d_call: NA
v_call: TRBV6-2/TRBV6-3
cdr3_nt: TGTGCCAGCAGTTCCCTCGGGGAGACAGATACGCAGTATTTT
cdr3_aa: CASSSLGETDTQYF

j_call: TRBJ2-1
clone_size: NA
d_call: NA
v_call: TRBV5-1
cdr3_nt: TGCGCCAGCAACCCGGGAGTAGCCCGGGGTCTCAATGAGCAGTTCTTC
cdr3_aa: CASNPGVARGLNEQFF

j_call: TRBJ2-3
clone_size: NA
d_call: TRBD1
v_call: TRBV5-1
cdr3_nt: TGCGCCAGCAGCCCCCAGACAGGGGGCACAGATACGCAGTATTTT
cdr3_aa: CASSPQTGGTDTQYF

j_call: TRBJ1-2
clone_size: NA
d_call: TRBD1
v_call: TRBV6-6
cdr3_nt: TGTGCCAGCAGAGGACAGGGTCTTCTCTATGGCTACACCTTC
cdr3_aa: CASRGQGLLYGYTF

j_call: TRBJ2-7
clone_size: NA
d_call: TRBD1
v_call: TRBV10-3
cdr3_nt: TGTGCCATCAGTGATCAAGGACAGGCGAGGGTCCGGGAGCAGTACTTC
cdr3_aa: CAISDQGQARVREQYF

j_call: TRBJ2-3
clone_size: NA
d_call: TRBD2
v_call: TRBV7-9
cdr3_nt: TGTGCCAGCAGCTCCAGCACTAGCGGGAGCCGCACAGATACGCAGTATTTT
cdr3_aa: CASSSSTSGSRTDTQYF

j_call: TRBJ1-4
clone_size: NA
d_call: NA
v_call: TRBV7-8
cdr3_nt: TGTGCCAGCAGCCTCAGGCCGAGAACTAATGAAAAACTGTTTTTT
cdr3_aa: CASSLRPRTNEKLFF

j_call: TRBJ2-2
clone_size: NA
d_call: NA
v_call: TRBV7-3
cdr3_nt: TGTGCCAGCAGTCACAGTAACACCGGGGAGCTGTTTTTT
cdr3_aa: CASSHSNTGELFF

j_call: TRBJ2-1
clone_size: NA
d_call: TRBD1
v_call: TRBV10-3
cdr3_nt: TGTGCCATCACCTCCGAACCGCGGACAGGGTATGAGCAGTTCTTC
cdr3_aa: CAITSEPRTGYEQFF

j_call: TRBJ2-7
clone_size: NA
d_call: NA
v_call: TRBV6-5
cdr3_nt: TGTGCCAGTCGGGATAAGGGTTACGAGCAGTACTTC
cdr3_aa: CASRDKGYEQYF

j_call: TRBJ2-6
clone_size: NA
d_call: NA
v_call: TRBV10-1
cdr3_nt: TGCGCCAGCACCCTCTCTGGGGCCAACGTCCTGACTTTC
cdr3_aa: CASTLSGANVLTF

j_call: TRBJ1-5
clone_size: once
d_call: TRBD1
v_call: TRBV5-4
cdr3_nt: TGTGCCAGCAGCCAGAGGGTTGACAGGGGGCATCAGCCCCAGCATTTT
cdr3_aa: CASSQRVDRGHQPQHF

j_call: TRBJ2-1
clone_size: NA
d_call: NA
v_call: TRBV4-1
cdr3_nt: TGCGCCAGCAGCCAAGAGCCGGGGGGCCCCAATGAGCAGTTCTTC
cdr3_aa: CASSQEPGGPNEQFF

j_call: TRBJ2-7
clone_size: NA
d_call: NA
v_call: TRBV29-1
cdr3_nt: TGCAGCGTTGATGTTGGGTTCACGGGGGAGCAGTACTTC
cdr3_aa: CSVDVGFTGEQYF

j_call: TRBJ1-5
clone_size: NA
d_call: NA
v_call: TRBV7-8
cdr3_nt: TGTGCCAGCAGCGAGCGGACGGTCGATTTGATCAATCAGCCCCAGCATTTT
cdr3_aa: CASSERTVDLINQPQHF